Presented here are 10 T cell receptor beta chains from one specimen sequenced in a study of T cell clonality in common variable immunodeficiency. Sequencing was performed with immunoSEQ multiplex PCR; in TCRdb, only in-frame clones are kept and a portion is missing. The record shows over 35,000 clones for this sample, with no singletons present. Sequenced sample: peripheral blood mononuclear cells. The receptors come from a person aged 18 to 75 in good health.

This clone is labeled as medium-sized. The read comes to an end 3 residues before the CDR3 does, leaving the germline J gene to fill in the end. This chain joins TRBV19 and TRBJ2-5; 13 bases line up with TRBD2. V dropped 5 bases and J dropped 5; count of bases not matched to a gene: 2. Per the germline V gene, CDR1 is LNHDA and CDR2 is SQIVND (reference sequence). The CDR3 contains 14 residues. The sequenced CDR3 bases are TGTGCCAGTAGTGGACTAGCGGGAGTTGAGACC. The encoded protein is CASSGLAGVET. The whole CDR3 region reads CASSGLAGVETQYF.

This clone has only a few counts. The CDR3 is cut off 3 residues early in the read; its end comes from the germline J gene. The rearrangement joins TRBV6-2 or TRBV6-3 to TRBJ1-2; the match to TRBD1 covers 7 bases. CDR3 length: 14 amino acids. V lost 3 bases and J lost 6; bases outside the gene matches: 7. CDR1 MNHEY and CDR2 SVGEGT come from the germline V gene. The sequenced part of the CDR3 DNA is TGTGCCAGCAGTTATTATACAGGGGATGATGGC. Translating gives CASSYYTGDDG. The CDR3, in full, reads CASSYYTGDDGYTF.

Ten or more counts support this clone. From the germline J gene comes the end of the CDR3, since the read stops 3 residues before it. This chain joins TRBV5-8 and TRBJ1-2, with 7 bases aligning to TRBD1. The J segment lost 4 bases and the V segment lost 4 bases, leaving 4 bases of the junction unmatched. CDR1 SGHTS and CDR2 YDEGEE come from the germline V gene. The CDR3 spans 13 residues. Partial CDR3 DNA: TGTGCCAGCAGCGCGGGACAGATCTATGGC. Amino acids: CASSAGQIYG. The full-length CDR3 reads as CASSAGQIYGYTF. Filled out from reference TRBV5-8 and TRBJ1-2, the complete variable domain reads EAGVTQSPTHLIKTRGQQATLRCSPISGHTSVYWYQQALGLGLQFLLWYDEGEERNRGNFPPRFSGRQFPNYSSELNVNALELEDSALYLCASSAGQIYGYTFGSGTRLTVV.

This clone was counted ten times or more. The read comes to an end 3 residues before the CDR3 does, leaving the germline J gene to fill in the end. The chain carries TRBV4-1 and TRBJ2-7, with 9 bases lining up with TRBD2. The CDR3 spans 16 residues. Trimming removed 4 bases from V and 6 bases from J; junction bases left unmatched: 13. Germline CDR1 is MGHRA and CDR2 is YSYEKL. The covered CDR3 bases are TGCGCCAGCAGCCCTCAACCGGGACTAGCTATCCGCGAG. Protein product: CASSPQPGLAIRE. The entire CDR3 is CASSPQPGLAIREQYF.

This clone was detected many times. The read terminates 3 residues before the CDR3 end, so the remaining end is supplied by the germline J gene. This chain joins TRBV20-1 and TRBJ1-2; no clear D. V was trimmed by 0 bases and J by 3 bases, leaving 8 bases between them. The CDR3 spans 13 residues. Germline V CDR1 and CDR2: DFQATT, SNEGSKA (reference sequence). CDR3 in amino acids: CSARDFTDYGYTF. The sequenced part of the CDR3 DNA is TGCAGTGCTAGAGACTTCACGGACTATGGC.

At least ten counts were recorded for this clone. The read terminates 3 residues ahead of where the CDR3 ends, so the germline J gene completes it. V usage is TRBV6-2 or TRBV6-3 and J usage is TRBJ1-5; possibly TRBD1 for D (6 bases). Trimming left V 6 bases short and J 9 bases short, with 18 bases between. CDR3 length: 14 amino acids. The germline V gene encodes CDR1 MNHEY and CDR2 SVGEGT. Incomplete CDR3 DNA: TGTGCCAGCAGACCCGGAGACAGGATGAGGCCC. It codes for CASRPGDRMRP. Given in full, the CDR3 is CASRPGDRMRPQHF.

This clone appeared many times. From the germline J gene comes the end of the CDR3, since the read stops 3 residues before it. The chain employs TRBV30 and TRBJ1-5; D is unclear. The ends were cut back, 0 bases at V and 3 bases at J, with 9 bases in the middle. This CDR3 contains 14 residues. Germline CDR1 is GTSNPN and CDR2 is SVGIG (reference sequence). The DNA read from the CDR3 is TGTGCCTGGAGTGTCGGTCTGAACAATCAGCCC. This translates into CAWSVGLNNQP. The whole CDR3 protein reads CAWSVGLNNQPQHF. Together with reference TRBV30 and TRBJ1-5, the CDR3 gives the full variable domain: SQTIHQWPATLVQPVGSPLSLECTVEGTSNPNLYWYRQAAGRGLQLLFYSVGIGQISSEVPQNLSASRPQDRQFILSSKKLLLSDSGFYLCAWSVGLNNQPQHFGDGTRLSIL.

Ten or more counts support this clone. Read sequence stops 3 residues before the CDR3 end, and the germline J gene provides the missing end. This rearrangement joins TRBV10-1 to TRBJ2-6; no clear D gene. Germline loops: CDR1 WNHNN, CDR2 SYGVQD (reference sequence). The CDR3 has 14 amino acids. Trimming took 3 bases from V and 0 from J, leaving 3 bases between them. This CDR3 reads CASSDSSGANVLTF. The covered CDR3 bases are TGCGCCAGCAGTGACAGCTCTGGGGCCAACGTC.

This clone was counted many times. This CDR3 reads CASSPSTASSTDTQYF. The CDR3 DNA, read in part, is TGTGCCAGCTCACCCTCGACAGCCTCTAGCACAGATACG. The V call is TRBV18, the J call TRBJ2-3; TRBD1 might be the D (5 bases). The CDR3 goes on 3 residues after the read ends, and that part is filled in from the germline J gene. The CDR3 runs 16 residues. Germline V gene data show CDR1 as KGHSH and CDR2 as LQKENI. V was pared by 3 bases and J by 0 bases, with 13 bases between.

This clone has a handful of counts. A far more abundant clone sits one base away, making this likely a read error. The read is 3 residues too short to cover the CDR3 end, so that end is filled in from the germline J gene. Other nucleotide sequences from this sample produce the same CDR3. The chain recombines TRBV19 with TRBJ2-1; TRBD1 might be the D (6 bases). The CDR3 totals 14 residues. V was trimmed by 3 bases and J by 9 bases, leaving 15 bases between them. CDR1 and CDR2 (germline): LNHDA, SQIVND (reference sequence). The CDR3: CASSIKAGVGEQFF. CDR3 bases read: TGTGCCAGTAGTATTAAGGCAGGGGTGGGTGAG.